These 9 T cell receptor beta chains were all obtained from the same sample, sequenced in a study of Ad26.COV2.S vaccination and SARS-CoV-2 variants. Indicated treatment: 15 to 20 received Ad26.COV2.S at low or high dose, single or two shots; about 5 received placebo; per-sample allocation not given. Samples analyzed were those drawn on day 63 after the first vaccine or placebo injection. Sequenced by immunoSEQ multiplex PCR; TCRdb stores in-frame clones only, minus some. The table records more than 300,000 clones, roughly 90% of them present only once. The material sequenced was peripheral blood, taken in a trial of Ad26.COV2.S vaccine versus placebo. The receptors shown here come from a person aged 18 to 65 who received the Ad26.COV2.S COVID-19 vaccine or a placebo.

This clone showed up just once. This chain links TRBV5-4 with TRBJ2-7; maybe TRBD1 (6 bases). This CDR3 comprises 15 residues. Trimming removed 0 bases at V and 1 base at J, with 11 bases between. Germline-derived CDR1 and CDR2 are SGHNT and YYREEE (reference sequence). The CDR3 loop reads CASSLEGDRSYEQYF. DNA for the CDR3: TGTGCCAGCAGCTTGGAGGGAGACAGGTCCTACGAGCAGTACTTC.

The chain combines TRBV30 with TRBJ2-3; D tentatively reads TRBD1 or TRBD2 (5 bases each). CDR1 and CDR2 (germline): GTSNPN, SVGIG (reference sequence). The length of the CDR3 is 13 residues. V was shortened by 6 bases and J by 5 bases, with 15 bases between the two germline ends. CDR3 protein: CACPGPREDTQYF. As DNA, the CDR3 is TGTGCCTGCCCGGGACCCCGAGAAGATACGCAGTATTTT.

The chain joins TRBV6-5 to TRBJ2-7; D unclear. There are 11 residues in the CDR3. Trimming took 6 bases from V and 4 from J, leaving 7 bases between them. Germline V lookup: CDR1 MNHEY, CDR2 SVGAGI. Here the CDR3 DNA reads TGTGCCAGCAGCAGCAAGTACGAGCAGTACTTC. Amino acids: CASSSKYEQYF.

This clone was seen only a few times. The CDR3 sequence is CASSIPTGTGGTGELFF. For the CDR3, the DNA is TGTGCCAGTAGTATACCGACCGGGACAGGGGGCACCGGGGAGCTGTTTTTT. The chain links TRBV19 to TRBJ2-2; 11 bases are shared with TRBD1. CDR1 LNHDA and CDR2 SQIVND come from the germline V gene (reference sequence). This CDR3 is 17 amino acids long. The junction had 6 bases not matched to a gene; V was cut back by 2 bases and J by 4 bases.

The chain has TRBV7-3 and TRBJ1-5; 8 bases fit TRBD1. Germline V gene data show CDR1 as SGHTA and CDR2 as FQGTGA. V lost 1 base and J lost 6; bases outside the gene matches: 11. There are 17 residues in the CDR3. CDR3: CASSLRGGGTGSQPQHF. The CDR3 nucleotides read TGTGCCAGCAGCTTAAGGGGAGGTGGGACAGGCAGTCAGCCCCAGCATTTT.

The chain couples TRBV7-9 to TRBJ2-3; D gene uncertain. Trimming took 4 bases from V and 1 from J, leaving 15 bases between them. Germline V gene lookup returns CDR1 SEHNR and CDR2 FQNEAQ (reference sequence). The CDR3 runs to 16 residues. In nucleotides, the CDR3 is TGTGCCAGCAGCTCCCTCCTAATGGCTGGCACAGATACGCAGTATTTT. Translation gives CASSSLLMAGTDTQYF.

The genes are TRBV30 and TRBJ2-5, with a possible D match to TRBD2 (6 bases). Trimming took 2 bases from V and 7 from J, leaving 14 bases between them. The germline V gene has CDR1 GTSNPN and CDR2 SVGIG (reference sequence). The CDR3 consists of 13 residues. The CDR3 region is CAWSPMGRGTQYF. The CDR3 DNA sequence: TGTGCCTGGAGTCCGATGGGGCGGGGGACCCAGTACTTC.

V gene TRBV5-1 combines with J gene TRBJ1-4; D ambiguous. CDR1 and CDR2 (germline): SGHRS, YFSETQ. V lost 0 bases, J lost 8 bases, and 11 bases lay in between. CDR3 length: 14 amino acids. The CDR3 region has the DNA TGCGCCAGCAGCTTGGGCTGGTCAGACGAAAAACTGTTTTTT. The encoded protein is CASSLGWSDEKLFF.

The rearrangement links TRBV9 to TRBJ2-2; 10 positions match TRBD2. The CDR3 sequence is 14 residues long. CDR1 SGDLS and CDR2 YYNGEE come from the germline V gene. V lost 0 bases, J lost 12 bases, and 5 bases stayed unmatched. CDR3 nucleotides: TGTGCCAGCAGCGTAGACGGGACTAGCGAGAAGCTGTTTTTT. Protein product: CASSVDGTSEKLFF.